This T cell receptor (beta chain) came from a study of cytomegalovirus exposure and HLA in healthy donors. PCR involved 60 Vbeta and 13 Jbeta primers. Repertoires were generated with immunoSEQ multiplex PCR, while TCRdb's copy carries only in-frame clones and drops some. Here the sample spans a few hundred thousand clones, approximately 70% being singletons. The receptor's source is a woman aged 25-40 years in good health and CMV-seronegative. The sequenced material came from PBMCs.

CDR3 residues: CAWSHRSGRRETQYF. The CDR3 nucleotides are TGTGCCTGGAGTCATAGGAGCGGGAGGAGAGAGACCCAGTACTTC. This chain joins TRBV30 and TRBJ2-5; 9 bases fit TRBD2. J lost 4 bases, V lost 2 bases, and 8 bases had no gene match. The germline CDR1 and CDR2 sequences are GTSNPN and SVGIG (reference sequence). There are 15 residues in the CDR3. The variable domain in full, with the rest retrieved from reference TRBV30 and TRBJ2-5, is SQTIHQWPATLVQPVGSPLSLECTVEGTSNPNLYWYRQAAGRGLQLLFYSVGIGQISSEVPQNLSASRPQDRQFILSSKKLLLSDSGFYLCAWSHRSGRRETQYFGPGTRLLVL.